This T cell receptor beta chain appears in the sequencing data of a study of T cell responses to AZD1222 COVID-19 vaccine. Study-level points and caveats: The study sampled repertoires only after the peak T cell response. Breadth and depth of Spike-specific TCRs rose after two AZD1222 doses.

Libraries were prepared by immunoSEQ multiplex PCR; TCRdb keeps only in-frame clonotypes and omits some of them. The sample carries roughly 99,000 clones, 87% recorded once. Concerning this clone itself: Its antigen is as yet unknown.

The CDR3 extends over 15 amino acids. CDR1 and CDR2 (germline): SEHNR, FQNEAQ (reference sequence). V was cut by 1 base and J by 6 bases, with 10 bases left in between. The clonotype comes from an adult who received the AZD1222 COVID-19 vaccine. The source was peripheral blood, collected 28 days after the second AZD1222 dose. This chain links TRBV7-9 with TRBJ1-6; no reliable D call. This CDR3 reads CASSLESTGNSPLHF. CDR3 DNA: TGTGCCAGCAGCTTAGAATCGACGGGTAATTCACCCCTCCACTTT. Together with reference TRBV7-9 and TRBJ1-6, the CDR3 gives the full variable domain: DTGVSQNPRHKITKRGQNVTFRCDPISEHNRLYWYRQTLGQGPEFLTYFQNEAQLEKSRLLSDRFSAERPKGSFSTLEIQRTEQGDSAMYLCASSLESTGNSPLHFGNGTRLTVT.